One sample yielded the 15 T cell receptor beta chains listed below, sequenced in a study of cytomegalovirus exposure and HLA in healthy donors. Assay: immunoSEQ multiplex PCR; the TCRdb copy retains only in-frame clones and omits some. The sample lists 150,000 to 200,000 clones, 90% to 97% occurring once. The specimen was PBMCs. The receptors shown here come from a woman aged 18-29 years in good health and CMV-seronegative.

About this clone itself: The same CDR3 is also encoded by other DNA sequences in this sample. This chain uses TRBV5-1 with TRBJ1-3; D possibly corresponds to TRBD1 (6 bases). The germline gives CDR1 SGHRS, CDR2 YFSETQ. CDR3 length: 14 residues. Trimming took 1 base from V and 1 from J, leaving 6 bases between them. CDR3 sequence: CASSLTGSGNTIYF. CDR3 coding DNA: TGCGCCAGCAGCTTGACAGGGTCTGGAAACACCATATATTTT.

The rearrangement joins TRBV5-1 to TRBJ2-5, with D perhaps TRBD2 (6 bases). This CDR3 contains 16 residues. The germline gives CDR1 SGHRS, CDR2 YFSETQ. The V end lost 0 bases, the J end lost 3 bases, and 15 bases lay between the germline ends. For the CDR3, the DNA is TGCGCCAGCAGCTTGGCCGGCGGGGCAACTAAAGAGACCCAGTACTTC. Protein product: CASSLAGGATKETQYF. The whole variable domain, remainder taken from reference TRBV5-1 and TRBJ2-5, is KAGVTQTPRYLIKTRGQQVTLSCSPISGHRSVSWYQQTPGQGLQFLFEYFSETQRNKGNFPGRFSGRQFSNSRSEMNVSTLELGDSALYLCASSLAGGATKETQYFGPGTRLLVL.

The chain recombines TRBV30 with TRBJ1-2; 7 bases fit TRBD1. Losses at the gene ends were 2 bases for V and 4 bases for J; bases not matched to a gene: 4. From germline, CDR1 is GTSNPN and CDR2 SVGIG (reference sequence). This CDR3 region has 13 residues. The CDR3 spells CAWSYRGGYGYTF. CDR3 sequence (DNA): TGTGCCTGGAGTTACAGGGGCGGCTATGGCTACACCTTC.

This CDR3 is CAISDPGTSGGAAYEQYF. DNA for the CDR3: TGTGCCATCAGTGACCCCGGGACTAGCGGGGGGGCCGCCTACGAGCAGTACTTC. The V gene is TRBV10-3, the J gene TRBJ2-7; 16 nucleotides align to TRBD2. CDR1 is ENHRY and CDR2 is SYGVKD in the germline V gene. The length of the CDR3 is 18 residues. Trimming took 3 bases from V and 2 from J; bases not matched to a gene: 7.

This chain uses TRBV4-3 with TRBJ1-5, with D tentatively TRBD1 (6 bases). V gave up 1 base and J gave up 4 bases, with 8 bases separating them. This CDR3 region has 14 residues. CDR1 LGHNA and CDR2 YSLEER come from the germline V gene. The CDR3 loop reads CASSQGQENQPQHF. CDR3 nucleotide sequence: TGCGCCAGCAGCCAAGGACAGGAAAATCAGCCCCAGCATTTT.

J is TRBJ2-7 and V is TRBV30; D gene ambiguous. Germline CDR1 reads GTSNPN; CDR2 reads SVGIG (reference sequence). This CDR3 region has 13 residues. V lost 1 base, J lost 1 base, and 8 bases lay in between. The CDR3 bases are TGTGCCTGGAGTGCGAGTATATCCTACGAGCAGTACTTC. It yields the protein CAWSASISYEQYF.

The rearrangement uses TRBV7-8 and TRBJ2-7, with TRBD2 matching over 13 bases. CDR1 is SGHVS, CDR2 FQNEAQ, per germline. The J segment lost 1 base and the V segment lost 5 bases, leaving 8 bases of the junction unmatched. The CDR3 contains 17 residues. The CDR3 is CASSPGLAGAASYEQYF. The CDR3 DNA reads TGTGCCAGCAGCCCAGGACTAGCGGGGGCTGCGTCCTACGAGCAGTACTTC.

The chain joins TRBV5-1 to TRBJ1-2; 7 positions match TRBD1. The CDR3 spans 15 residues. CDR1 is SGHRS, CDR2 YFSETQ, per germline. Trimming at V came to 6 bases and at J to 1 base, leaving 9 bases not matched to a gene. The chain's CDR3 is CASTAVTGHNYGYTF. CDR3 DNA sequence: TGCGCCAGCACCGCGGTGACAGGGCATAACTATGGCTACACCTTC.

V is TRBV7-9 and J is TRBJ2-1; a weak D match, TRBD2 (5 bases). Germline assignment: CDR1 SEHNR and CDR2 FQNEAQ (reference sequence). There are 15 residues in the CDR3. The V end was cut by 5 bases, the J end by 3 bases, with 14 bases between. The CDR3 DNA reads as TGTGCCAGCAGCAATAGCGCCTTCGACTACAATGAGCAGTTCTTC. Protein product: CASSNSAFDYNEQFF.

This chain joins TRBV9 and TRBJ2-1; TRBD1 might be the D (6 bases). Germline CDR1 reads SGDLS; CDR2 reads YYNGEE. This CDR3 is built from 15 residues. Trimming stripped 0 bases from V and 8 bases from J, with 15 bases between. CDR3 residues: CASSVAIGGKDEQFF. DNA for the CDR3: TGTGCCAGCAGCGTAGCGATTGGGGGCAAGGATGAGCAGTTCTTC.

The chain carries TRBV5-1 and TRBJ1-2; 10 nucleotides line up with TRBD1. Per the germline V gene, CDR1 is SGHRS and CDR2 is YFSETQ. The CDR3 extends over 18 amino acids. Trimming took 4 bases from V and 4 from J; bases not matched to a gene: 16. The CDR3 DNA reads TGCGCCAGCAGCACACTCGAGGGACAGGGGCTTGGCTCCTATGGCTACACCTTC. Translating gives CASSTLEGQGLGSYGYTF.

This chain uses TRBV4-3 with TRBJ2-7; 9 bases are a match to TRBD1. Germline V lookup: CDR1 LGHNA, CDR2 YSLEER. This CDR3 contains 15 residues. With 3 bases clipped from V and 0 bases from J, the junction kept 3 bases outside the gene matches. Here the CDR3 DNA reads TGCGCCAGCAGCCACGGACAGGGGAGCTCCTACGAGCAGTACTTC. Its translation: CASSHGQGSSYEQYF.

This chain links TRBV6-5 with TRBJ2-2; TRBD2 matches at 9 bases. The CDR3 consists of 16 residues. Trimming removed 0 bases from V and 1 base from J; junction bases left unmatched: 0. The germline V gene encodes CDR1 MNHEY and CDR2 SVGAGI. The CDR3 is CASSYSTSGNTGELFF. DNA for the CDR3: TGTGCCAGCAGTTACTCGACTAGCGGGAACACCGGGGAGCTGTTTTTT.

The chain joins TRBV4-1 to TRBJ2-2; maybe TRBD1 (5 bases). Germline V gene lookup returns CDR1 MGHRA and CDR2 YSYEKL. The CDR3 totals 16 residues. Trimming cost V 0 bases and J 4 bases, with 12 bases left between them. DNA of the CDR3: TGCGCCAGCAGCCAAGATCTCATCAGGGTCACCGGGGAGCTGTTTTTT. It translates to CASSQDLIRVTGELFF.

This clone was observed a single time. This chain uses TRBV7-9 with TRBJ2-7; possible D gene TRBD1, 5 bases. The CDR3 runs to 14 residues. Per the germline V gene, CDR1 is SEHNR and CDR2 is FQNEAQ (reference sequence). Trimming removed 7 bases at V and 6 bases at J, with 19 bases between. CDR3 loop: CASKQGQSPGEQYF. The DNA for the CDR3 is TGTGCCAGCAAACAAGGACAATCCCCGGGCGAGCAGTACTTC.